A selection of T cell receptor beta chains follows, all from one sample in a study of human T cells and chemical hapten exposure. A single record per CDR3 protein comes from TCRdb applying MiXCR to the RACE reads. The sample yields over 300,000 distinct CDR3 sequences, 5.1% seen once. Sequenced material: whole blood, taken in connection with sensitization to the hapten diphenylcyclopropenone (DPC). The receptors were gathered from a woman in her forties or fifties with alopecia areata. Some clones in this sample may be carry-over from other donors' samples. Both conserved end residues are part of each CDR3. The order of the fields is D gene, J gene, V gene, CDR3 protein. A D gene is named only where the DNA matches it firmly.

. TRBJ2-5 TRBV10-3 CATRKSLGQETQYF
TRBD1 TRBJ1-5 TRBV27 CASRQQGAGQPQHF
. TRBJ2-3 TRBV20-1 CSVADPRVDTDTQYF
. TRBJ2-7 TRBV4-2 CASSQEGPGAYEQYF
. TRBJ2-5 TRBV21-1 CASSPPREETQYF
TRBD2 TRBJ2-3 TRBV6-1 CASRQPGLAGVGADTQYF
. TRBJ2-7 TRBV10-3 CAISEDAGVDEQYF
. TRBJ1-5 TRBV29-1 CSAETADNQPQHF
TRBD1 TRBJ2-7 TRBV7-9 CASSSRSQGVDEQYF
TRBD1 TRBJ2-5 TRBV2 CASCKLGQDQETQYF
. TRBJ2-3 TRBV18 CASSPLNRDTQYF
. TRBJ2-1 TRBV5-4 CASSLAGNNEQFF
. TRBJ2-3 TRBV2 CASSESWGNTDTQYF
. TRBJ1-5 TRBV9 CASSVGADSVAQPQHF
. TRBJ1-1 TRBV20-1 CSAGGRRTEAFF
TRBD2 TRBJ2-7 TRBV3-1 CASSLAGGRVEQYF
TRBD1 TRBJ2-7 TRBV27 CASSFWTGYPYEQYF
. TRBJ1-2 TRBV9 CASSVGVHYTF
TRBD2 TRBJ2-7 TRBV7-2 CASSLSPASGMYEQYF
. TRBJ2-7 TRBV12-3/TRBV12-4 CASSFRDASSYEQYF
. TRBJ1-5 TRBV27 CASGTGFNQPQHF
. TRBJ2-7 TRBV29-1 CSVGGSSNYEQYF
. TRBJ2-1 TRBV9 CASSVEWGPNEQFF
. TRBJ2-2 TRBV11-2 CASSLEGLLTGELFF
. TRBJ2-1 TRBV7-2 CASTVSGGGRSYNEQFF
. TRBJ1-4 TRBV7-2 CASSLGPNYEKLFF
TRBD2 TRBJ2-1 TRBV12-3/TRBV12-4 CASTWGSGSGNEQFF
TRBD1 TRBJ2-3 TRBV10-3 CAISDPGTGESDTQYF
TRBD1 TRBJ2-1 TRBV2 CASSESGQGPYNEQFF
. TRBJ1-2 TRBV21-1 CASSKVRHYGYTF
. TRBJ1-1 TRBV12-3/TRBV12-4 CASSLSGGGTEAFF
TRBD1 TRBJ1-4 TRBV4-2 CASSPGQGAGEKLFF
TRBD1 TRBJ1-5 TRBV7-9 CASSLEGGADQPQHF
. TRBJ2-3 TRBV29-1 CSVDGTSTGDTQYF
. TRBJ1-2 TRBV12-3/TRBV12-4 CASRRQIALHSYGYTF
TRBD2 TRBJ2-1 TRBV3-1 CASSQELREGPGNEQFF
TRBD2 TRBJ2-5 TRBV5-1 CASSSQRGPGETQYF
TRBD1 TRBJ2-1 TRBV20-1 CSARAGGAYNEQFF
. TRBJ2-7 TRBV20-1 CSARDQGEAYEQYF
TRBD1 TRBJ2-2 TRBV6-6 CASNWGTGWTGELFF
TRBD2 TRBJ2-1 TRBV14 CASSQVVPGLAGGLLFF
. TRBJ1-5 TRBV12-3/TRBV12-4 CASSLGLAGNQPQHF
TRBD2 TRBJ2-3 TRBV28 CASSLLAGPDTQYF
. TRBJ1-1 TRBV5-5 CASSRQEAEAFF
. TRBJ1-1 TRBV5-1 CASSLAPGARGTEAFF
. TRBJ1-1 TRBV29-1 CSVIVGSEAFF
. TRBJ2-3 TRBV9 CASSVAPGRDTQYF
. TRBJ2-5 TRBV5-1 CASSLVGVGETQYF